A selection of T cell receptor beta chains follows, all from one sample in a study of T cell repertoires in cytomegalovirus infection. Each CDR3 protein is one row after TCRdb ran MiXCR on the reads. This sample has under 70,000 distinct CDR3 sequences, with about a third found just once. These receptors' targets are unknown. Sequenced material: PBMCs, sequenced either directly or after in vitro stimulation (not recorded which). The receptors derive from a human donor in good health (CMV status not recorded). Some clones in this sample may be carry-over from other donors' samples. Each CDR3 is given with its conserved first and last residue. The D gene is left open where the match is weak. Only part of the rows carry a size: once, few, many, or a class if the clone is expanded.

>.|TRBV20-1|.|TRBJ2-1
TGCAGTGCTTTGTCGGCGCGTGAACCTTCCAATGAGCAGTTCTTC
CSALSAREPSNEQFF
>.|TRBV7-2|many|TRBJ2-3
TGTGCCAGCAGCTTTAAAGGTGGAGATACGCAGTATTTT
CASSFKGGDTQYF
>.|TRBV7-9|.|TRBJ1-6
TGTGCCAGCAGCACCAGTAATTCACCCCTCCACTTT
CASSTSNSPLHF
>.|TRBV7-2|.|TRBJ1-2
TGTGCCAGCAGCTTAGGTGGGGCAGCTTATGGCTACACCTTC
CASSLGGAAYGYTF
>TRBD1|TRBV14|.|TRBJ1-6
TGTGCCAGCAGCCAAGTGCCCAGGGGGCCTAATTCACCCCTCCACTTT
CASSQVPRGPNSPLHF
>.|TRBV6-5|few|TRBJ1-6
TGTGCCAGCAGTTACACGGACGCCGGTGCCGCGAATTCACCCCTCCACTTT
CASSYTDAGAANSPLHF
>TRBD2|TRBV7-2|many|TRBJ2-3
TGTGCCAGCAGCTTCGTCGGGAGGACAGATACGCAGTATTTT
CASSFVGRTDTQYF
>.|TRBV7-9|few|TRBJ2-1
TGTGCCAGCAGCTTAGACGAGGATGAGCAGTTCTTC
CASSLDEDEQFF
>TRBD2|TRBV19|.|TRBJ2-7
TGTGCCAGTAGTATCAGCGGGATAAACTCCGAGCAGTACTTC
CASSISGINSEQYF
>.|TRBV12-3/TRBV12-4|.|TRBJ1-6
TGTGCCAGCAGCCTATCCAGGGGTTCACCCCTCCACTTT
CASSLSRGSPLHF
>.|TRBV20-1|.|TRBJ1-2
TGCAGTGCTAGACAGGGAAGGGAGGGTGGCTACACCTTC
CSARQGREGGYTF
>.|TRBV12-3/TRBV12-4|few|TRBJ2-2
TGTGCCAGCAGTTTAGCGAACACCGGGGAGCTGTTTTTT
CASSLANTGELFF
>.|TRBV7-2|few|TRBJ2-5
TGTGCCAGCAGCTTAGTTGGGTTCAACGGGGGGACCCAGTACTTC
CASSLVGFNGGTQYF
>TRBD1|TRBV7-6|.|TRBJ2-5
TGTGCCAGCAGCTGCACAGGGGAAGAGACCCAGTACTTC
CASSCTGEETQYF
>TRBD2|TRBV18|.|TRBJ2-1
TGTGCCAGCTCACAGCTAGCGGAATCCTACAATGAGCAGTTCTTC
CASSQLAESYNEQFF
>TRBD2|TRBV2|.|TRBJ2-2
TGTGCCGGGGAGGGGAAGCACACCGGGGAGCTGTTTTTT
CAGEGKHTGELFF
>.|TRBV10-2|.|TRBJ1-2
TGCGCCAGCAGTGAGTCCCGGCAGGGCCTTGGCTACACCTTC
CASSESRQGLGYTF
>.|TRBV5-6|few|TRBJ2-1
TGTGCCAGCAGCTTGTTCGGGTCGGAGGAGTACAATGAGCAGTTCTTC
CASSLFGSEEYNEQFF
>.|TRBV4-1|few|TRBJ1-2
TGCGCCAGCAGCCAAGGGGAAAGATCGGGTGGCTACACCTTC
CASSQGERSGGYTF
>TRBD2|TRBV12-3/TRBV12-4|.|TRBJ2-1
TGTGCCAGCAGTTTTTTCGGGACTAGTTCCTACAATGAGCAGTTCTTC
CASSFFGTSSYNEQFF
>.|TRBV20-1|.|TRBJ1-6
TGCAGTGCTAGAGGGACAGAGGGGATTAATTCACCCCTCCACTTT
CSARGTEGINSPLHF
>.|TRBV7-6|few|TRBJ2-1
TGTGCCAGCAGCTTAGCGGGTTCCTACAATGAGCAGTTCTTC
CASSLAGSYNEQFF
>.|TRBV2|.|TRBJ2-7
TGTGCCAGCATAGGGGGGGGGAAGGCTTCCGAGCAGTACTTC
CASIGGGKASEQYF
>TRBD1|TRBV12-3/TRBV12-4|few|TRBJ2-3
TGTGCCAGCAGTACACAGGGGGCAGATACGCAGTATTTT
CASSTQGADTQYF
>.|TRBV7-2|few|TRBJ1-6
TGTGCCAGCAGCTGGAGGATTCTCAATTCACCCCTCCACTTT
CASSWRILNSPLHF
>.|TRBV5-1|.|TRBJ2-2
TGCGCCAGCAGCTTGACTCAACAGGGCACTCGAGGGACCGGGGAGCTGTTTTTT
CASSLTQQGTRGTGELFF
>TRBD1|TRBV19|few|TRBJ1-6
TGTGCCAGTAGTGACATGGGACAGGACATTTGGACTTCACCCCTCCACTTT
CASSDMGQDIWTSPLHF
>.|TRBV4-3|once|TRBJ2-1
TGCGCCAGCAGCCAAGCCGGCCGGAACAATGAGCAGTTCTTC
CASSQAGRNNEQFF
>TRBD2|TRBV19|.|TRBJ2-1
TGTGCCAGTGGACTAGCGGGGCTGTACAATGAGCAGTTCTTC
CASGLAGLYNEQFF
>.|TRBV12-3/TRBV12-4|many|TRBJ2-5
TGTGCCAGCAGTAAAGGAACGGTTCAAGAGACCCAGTACTTC
CASSKGTVQETQYF
>TRBD2|TRBV6-2/TRBV6-3|.|TRBJ2-1
TGTGCCAGCAGTTACTCGGGGACTAGCGTCGATCCAGAGCAGTTCTTC
CASSYSGTSVDPEQFF
>.|TRBV12-3/TRBV12-4|.|TRBJ1-4
TGTGCCAGCAGTATCGGTGCTGGGATTAGTGAAAAACTGTTTTTT
CASSIGAGISEKLFF
>.|TRBV10-3|few|TRBJ2-3
TGTGCCATCAGTGGGCAGGTTACAGATACGCAGTATTTT
CAISGQVTDTQYF
>.|TRBV7-6|.|TRBJ2-4
TGTGCCAGCAGCGGTCGAGGTGGCAAAAACATTCAGTACTTC
CASSGRGGKNIQYF
>.|TRBV7-6|.|TRBJ2-5
TGTGCCAGCAGCTTAGTGGCAGCACAAGAGACCCAGTACTTC
CASSLVAAQETQYF
>.|TRBV5-1|.|TRBJ2-5
TGCGCCAGCAGCCCCAGCGGACAGCAAGAGACCCAGTACTTC
CASSPSGQQETQYF
>TRBD2|TRBV7-2|.|TRBJ2-7
TGTGCCAGCCGGACTAGCGGGGGCGAGCAGTACTTC
CASRTSGGEQYF
>.|TRBV5-1|few|TRBJ1-5
TGCGCCAGCAGCTTCGAGGGAACGGGGCCCCAGCATTTT
CASSFEGTGPQHF
>TRBD2|TRBV7-2|.|TRBJ2-7
TGTGCCAGCAGCTACGGGGGGGGGGACCCCTACGAGCAGTACTTC
CASSYGGGDPYEQYF
>TRBD2|TRBV7-2|few|TRBJ2-5
TGTGCCAGCAGACGAACTAGCGGGAGAGAGACCCAGTACTTC
CASRRTSGRETQYF
>TRBD1|TRBV14|few|TRBJ2-2
TGTGCCAGCAGCCAAGGACAGGGCAACACCGGGGAGCTGTTTTTT
CASSQGQGNTGELFF
>TRBD1|TRBV10-3|.|TRBJ2-7
TGTGCCGCCTCGGGACAGACCTACGAGCAGTACTTC
CAASGQTYEQYF
>TRBD1|TRBV4-2|.|TRBJ1-2
TGTGCCAGCAGCCACCCGACAGGGGGCTTGAGTGGCTACACCTTC
CASSHPTGGLSGYTF
>TRBD2|TRBV6-2/TRBV6-3|.|TRBJ2-7
TGTGCCAGCAGCGAAGGCCTAGCGGCCCTCTACGAGCAGTACTTC
CASSEGLAALYEQYF
>TRBD1|TRBV6-2/TRBV6-3|few|TRBJ1-6
TGTGCCAGCAGTTCTACCAACCAGGGGGCGAATTCACCCCTCCACTTT
CASSSTNQGANSPLHF